This T cell receptor (beta chain) was sequenced during a study of T cell responses to AZD1222 COVID-19 vaccine (dated by TCRdb to the early 2020s). Regarding the complete study: TCR sequencing was performed for 230 to 250 trial participants, of whom 207 were given two doses of AZD1222 and some 26 were given two doses of MenACWY control vaccine. Trial participants were enrolled by age into 18-55, 56-69 and 70-plus year subgroups, with roughly 150, 30 and 60 TCR-sequenced participants respectively. The paper as a whole reports these results and caveats: The vaccine-associated CD4 TCRs covered the entire spike protein, and the dominant responses fell in regions 160-218 and 743-854. Conclusions about previously exposed vaccinees were limited because only six AZD1222 recipients were SARS-CoV-2 seropositive at baseline. Reportedly, close to half of the unique spike-specific TCRs recognized epitopes lying outside the regions that are mutated in the B.1.351 and B.1.1.7 variants. Participants were mostly white British and included more females than males, and it was suggested by the authors that clonal diversity may have been underestimated. A significant rise in spike-specific TCR breadth and depth was observed after two AZD1222 doses relative to day 0 and relative to MenACWY recipients. Because no day 14 peak-response samples were available, the repertoires could be characterized only after the peak T cell response. In the small 56-69-year group, the increase in depth fell short of significance, most likely because of low power.

About this clone itself: There is no known antigen for this receptor. No quality values exist for individual bases; no much larger clone is one base distant.

The time point label, read with the paper, signifies: baseline before first vaccination. The sample's treatment or condition, from its label and the paper: meningococcal conjugate vaccine given as trial control. Vaccinee samples came from UK trials COV001 and COV002, including a single-blind randomized controlled phase 2/3 trial of AZD1222 (ChAdOx1 nCoV-19) in healthy adults. Trial participant PBMC samples were collected at day 0 and day 28 after the second dose for TCRbeta chain sequencing. The CDR3 regions of human TCRbeta chains were subjected to immunosequencing. The authors' analysis ran thus. TCRs in the repertoires were matched against a reference library of SARS-CoV-2-specific TCRs that had been generated with the MIRA antigen-specificity platform. Breadth meant the fraction of unique TCRs that were SARS-CoV-2-associated, whereas depth meant the fraction of total T cells that were SARS-CoV-2-associated. Using the MIRA data, each spike-specific TCR was assigned both to the spike region to which the TCR was reactive and to a CD4 or CD8 class. Log10-transformed breadth and depth values were compared by one-way ANOVA with Sidak's multiple comparisons tests. TCRdb took this table from immuneACCESS and kept in-frame rearrangements with V and J called. Such tables lack part of the clones; where checked against another copy, unresolved V genes explain under half of the gap, and the rest is unexplained. V, J and clone size were drawn from that table, and D and trimming were deduced from the DNA. For this sample the table gives approximately 150,000 clones, of which about 91% were detected only once. The ten largest clones capture about 4.5% of the sample.

The V and J ends are trimmed by 0 bases and 2 bases, leaving 15 bases between them. The CDR3 holds 16 amino acids from the cysteine to the phenylalanine. Of the read, only the CDR3 DNA is kept; its 48 bases are in frame from base 1. CDR1 is given as SGHRS and CDR2 as YFSETQ, both from the germline V gene. Sequenced material: peripheral blood, taken on day 0 of MenACWY control vaccination. Rearrangement joined TRBV5-1 to TRBJ2-7; no D segment can be confidently identified. This TCR was recovered from an adult in good health. The bases are TGCGCCAGCAGCTTGGGGGTGGGTGGGCCCCCCTACGAGCAGTACTTC. Its translation reads: CASSLGVGGPPYEQYF.